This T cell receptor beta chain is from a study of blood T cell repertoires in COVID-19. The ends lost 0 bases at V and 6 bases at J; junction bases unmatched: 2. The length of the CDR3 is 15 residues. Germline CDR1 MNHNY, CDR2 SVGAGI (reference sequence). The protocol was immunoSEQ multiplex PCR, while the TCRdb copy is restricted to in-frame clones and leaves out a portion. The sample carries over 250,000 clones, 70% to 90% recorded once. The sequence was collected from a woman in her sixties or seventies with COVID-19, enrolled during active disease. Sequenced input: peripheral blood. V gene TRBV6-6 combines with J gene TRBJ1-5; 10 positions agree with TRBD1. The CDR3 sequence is CASSYSGQGGQPQHF. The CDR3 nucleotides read TGTGCCAGCAGTTACTCAGGACAGGGGGGTCAGCCCCAGCATTTT.